The 20 T cell receptor beta chains below all came from one sample that was sequenced in a study of cytotoxic CD8 clonotypes in ibrutinib-treated CLL. TCRdb's copy holds only in-frame clones and misses some; the assay was immunoSEQ multiplex PCR. Among some 200,000 clones listed, about three quarters were seen once. Material: PBMCs, obtained after 12 months of ibrutinib treatment. Receptors were obtained from a human donor with chronic lymphocytic leukemia.

This clone was counted only a few times. The chain recombines TRBV30 with TRBJ2-7; D not certain. The CDR3 spans 13 residues. Germline V gene lookup returns CDR1 GTSNPN and CDR2 SVGIG (reference sequence). Between the trimmed V and J ends, which lost 1 base and 3 bases, there was a span of 10 bases. CDR3 bases: TGTGCCTGGAGTGCTGGTGCTGGCTACGAGCAGTACTTC. Translated: CAWSAGAGYEQYF.

The chain links TRBV4-1 to TRBJ2-5; D is possibly TRBD2 (6 bases). This CDR3 is built from 15 residues. The germline V and J ends were trimmed by 2 bases and 1 base, with 11 bases remaining between them. Germline V CDR1 and CDR2: MGHRA, YSYEKL. The CDR3 sequence is CASSQLGTSQETQYF. DNA of the CDR3: TGCGCCAGCAGCCAACTCGGGACTTCCCAAGAGACCCAGTACTTC.

The chain recombines TRBV6-5 with TRBJ2-2; no firm D call. The CDR3 is made up of 11 amino acids. Germline V gene lookup returns CDR1 MNHEY and CDR2 SVGAGI. The V gene lost 7 bases and the J gene lost 3 bases, with 3 bases spanning the gap. DNA of the CDR3: TGTGCCAGCAAGGACACCGGGGAGCTGTTTTTT. It encodes CASKDTGELFF.

The V call is TRBV5-1, the J call TRBJ1-1, with D possibly being TRBD1 (5 bases). Germline CDR1 and CDR2: SGHRS and YFSETQ. The ends were cut back, 5 bases at V and 0 bases at J, with 17 bases in the middle. This CDR3 has 16 residues. The CDR3 reads CASRYDSGNVNTEAFF. The CDR3 DNA reads TGCGCCAGCAGATATGACAGTGGAAACGTGAACACTGAAGCTTTCTTT.

The chain couples TRBV30 to TRBJ1-1; perhaps TRBD1 as D (6 bases). Germline CDR1 GTSNPN, CDR2 SVGIG (reference sequence). Trimming pared 3 bases from V and 5 bases from J, leaving 13 bases between. The CDR3 covers 13 residues. CDR3 nucleotide sequence: TGTGCCTGGAGCTACAGGGTTCGAACTGAAGCTTTCTTT. The encoded protein is CAWSYRVRTEAFF.

J is TRBJ2-1 and V is TRBV10-3; 9 bases line up with TRBD1. The ends lost 4 bases at V and 4 bases at J; junction bases unmatched: 5. Germline loops: CDR1 ENHRY, CDR2 SYGVKD. There are 15 residues in the CDR3. The CDR3 DNA is TGTGCCATCAGTGGCACAGGGGGCTCTTACAATGAGCAGTTCTTC. Translating gives CAISGTGGSYNEQFF.

V usage is TRBV5-6 and J usage is TRBJ1-4; D is possibly TRBD1 (5 bases). The V gene lost 1 base and the J gene lost 4 bases, with 17 bases spanning the gap. The CDR3 spans 17 residues. The germline CDR1 and CDR2 sequences are SGHDT and YYEEEE. The CDR3 sequence: CASSLTPGRGSNEKLFF. The CDR3 DNA follows: TGTGCCAGCAGCTTGACACCGGGACGGGGGAGTAATGAAAAACTGTTTTTT. Full variable domain (remainder filled in from reference TRBV5-6 and TRBJ1-4): DAGVTQSPTHLIKTRGQQVTLRCSPKSGHDTVSWYQQALGQGPQFIFQYYEEEERQRGNFPDRFSGHQFPNYSSELNVNALLLGDSALYLCASSLTPGRGSNEKLFFGSGTQLSVL.

The genes are TRBV5-1 and TRBJ2-5, with 10 bases identical to TRBD2. Germline V CDR1 and CDR2: SGHRS, YFSETQ. The CDR3 consists of 16 residues. Unmatched junction bases numbered 7, after V lost 3 bases and J lost 2 bases. The CDR3 nucleotides are TGCGCCAGCAGCTCCCCTAGCGGGGGCCCACAAGAGACCCAGTACTTC. It translates to CASSSPSGGPQETQYF. The full variable domain, completed using reference TRBV5-1 and TRBJ2-5, is KAGVTQTPRYLIKTRGQQVTLSCSPISGHRSVSWYQQTPGQGLQFLFEYFSETQRNKGNFPGRFSGRQFSNSRSEMNVSTLELGDSALYLCASSSPSGGPQETQYFGPGTRLLVL.

The chain joins TRBV9 to TRBJ2-3; weak D call: TRBD2 (6 bases). Trimming removed 0 bases at V and 1 base at J, with 9 bases between. The germline CDR1 and CDR2 sequences are SGDLS and YYNGEE. The CDR3 covers 15 residues. Written as DNA, the CDR3 is TGTGCCAGCAGCGTAGGCTCTAGCGGCACAGATACGCAGTATTTT. It is translated as CASSVGSSGTDTQYF. The variable domain in full, completed from reference TRBV9 and TRBJ2-3, reads DSGVTQTPKHLITATGQRVTLRCSPRSGDLSVYWYQQSLDQGLQFLIQYYNGEERAKGNILERFSAQQFPDLHSELNLSSLELGDSALYFCASSVGSSGTDTQYFGPGTRLTVL.

Remarks on this clone: The junction does not match germline at one end; this may be a read error. The sample carries other DNA sequences with the same CDR3. This chain links TRBV27 with TRBJ1-2, with unresolved D. Per the germline V gene, CDR1 is MNHEY and CDR2 is SMNVEV (reference sequence). The CDR3 extends over 13 amino acids. The CDR3 sequence: CASGLVGNYGYTF. CDR3 coding DNA: TGTGCCAGCGGCCTCGTGGGTAACTATGGCTATACCTTC.

This clone showed up just a few times. The chain links TRBV7-3 to TRBJ1-2; TRBD1 agrees at 7 bases. V trimming: 4 bases; J trimming: 7 bases; junction bases outside the gene matches: 9. The CDR3 runs to 14 residues. CDR1 is SGHTA and CDR2 is FQGTGA in the germline V gene. CDR3 sequence reads: CASSSFDRDSGYTF. CDR3 DNA: TGTGCCAGCAGCTCGTTCGACAGGGACTCTGGCTACACCTTC.

CDR3 sequence (DNA): TGTGCCAGCAGCGTAAAAAACAGGGGGCTTACCAATCAGCCCCAGCATTTT. This codes for CASSVKNRGLTNQPQHF. The genes are TRBV9 and TRBJ1-5; 9 bases align to TRBD1. Germline V gene data show CDR1 as SGDLS and CDR2 as YYNGEE. This CDR3 is built from 17 residues. Trimming took 1 base from V and 3 from J; bases not matched to a gene: 8.

This rearrangement joins TRBV5-6 to TRBJ1-6; a weak D match, TRBD1 (5 bases). V was clipped by 0 bases and J by 7 bases, with 14 bases between them. In germline, CDR1 is SGHDT, CDR2 YYEEEE. This CDR3 is built from 16 residues. CDR3 sequence: CASSLERGGRNSPLHF. CDR3 nucleotide sequence: TGTGCCAGCAGCTTGGAGAGGGGAGGCCGGAATTCACCCCTCCACTTT.

As DNA, the CDR3 is TGTGCCTGGAGTGTAGGCGGGGGTCCCTACAATGAGCAGTTCTTC. It codes for CAWSVGGGPYNEQFF. The rearrangement uses TRBV30 and TRBJ2-1, with 7 bases identical to TRBD2. V lost 0 bases, J lost 2 bases, and 4 bases stayed unmatched. The CDR3 is made up of 15 amino acids. The V gene's germline CDR1 is GTSNPN and CDR2 SVGIG (reference sequence).

This clone was detected a few times. The chain uses TRBV4-2 and TRBJ2-7; D gene unclear. Germline V lookup: CDR1 LGHNA, CDR2 YNFKEQ. V dropped 0 bases and J dropped 0 bases, with 9 bases sitting between them. The CDR3 contains 15 residues. CDR3 sequence (DNA): TGTGCCAGCAGCCAAGAGGATACGGTCTCCTACGAGCAGTACTTC. It codes for CASSQEDTVSYEQYF.

The rearrangement uses TRBV30 and TRBJ2-2; D is ambiguous. The CDR3 sequence is 14 residues long. Germline V gives CDR1 GTSNPN, CDR2 SVGIG (reference sequence). Between the trimmed V and J ends, which lost 3 bases and 0 bases, there was a span of 8 bases. The CDR3 bases are TGTGCCTGGAGGGCCGGACCGAACACCGGGGAGCTGTTTTTT. Its translation is CAWRAGPNTGELFF.

This chain links TRBV11-3 with TRBJ1-1, with TRBD1 matching over 8 bases. The V and J ends lost 4 bases and 2 bases, in that order; junction bases with no gene match: 6. There are 15 residues in the CDR3. Looked up from germline, CDR1 is SGHNT and CDR2 is YENEEA. The CDR3 sequence is CASSSGDRRNTEAFF. In nucleotides, the CDR3 is TGTGCCAGCAGCTCCGGGGACAGGAGAAACACTGAAGCTTTCTTT.

The chain recombines TRBV15 with TRBJ1-1; D remains ambiguous. The length of the CDR3 is 14 residues. Germline CDR1 is LNHNV and CDR2 is YYDKDF (reference sequence). V was cut by 0 bases and J by 1 base, with 6 bases left in between. The CDR3, as DNA: TGTGCCACCAGCAGAGAGCGTGGGAACACTGAAGCTTTCTTT. Translated: CATSRERGNTEAFF. Supplemented by reference TRBV15 and TRBJ1-1, the full variable domain reads DAMVIQNPRYQVTQFGKPVTLSCSQTLNHNVMYWYQQKSSQAPKLLFHYYDKDFNNEADTPDNFQSRRPNTSFCFLDIRSPGLGDTAMYLCATSRERGNTEAFFGQGTRLTVV.

In this sample, this clone turned up a few times. This sample includes further DNA sequences coding for the same CDR3. This rearrangement joins TRBV27 to TRBJ2-1, with 7 bases fitting TRBD1. Germline CDR1 reads MNHEY; CDR2 reads SMNVEV (reference sequence). This CDR3 has 15 amino acids. V shed 3 bases and J 3 bases; nucleotides not matched to a gene: 5. This CDR3 reads CASSFGGQSYNEQFF. In DNA form, the CDR3 reads TGTGCCAGCAGTTTTGGGGGACAGAGCTACAATGAGCAGTTCTTC.

This sequence joins TRBV9 and TRBJ1-1; D uncertain. This CDR3 comprises 13 residues. Trimming removed 0 bases at V and 7 bases at J, with 10 bases between. The V gene's germline CDR1 is SGDLS and CDR2 YYNGEE. The CDR3 region is CASSVASHGEAFF. The CDR3 DNA follows: TGTGCCAGCAGCGTAGCCAGCCATGGTGAAGCTTTCTTT. Complete variable domain (other parts from reference TRBV9 and TRBJ1-1): DSGVTQTPKHLITATGQRVTLRCSPRSGDLSVYWYQQSLDQGLQFLIQYYNGEERAKGNILERFSAQQFPDLHSELNLSSLELGDSALYFCASSVASHGEAFFGQGTRLTVV.